Below, 24 T cell receptor beta chains from the same sample are listed, as sequenced in a study of blood T cell repertoires in COVID-19. Sequencing was performed with immunoSEQ multiplex PCR; in TCRdb, only in-frame clones are kept and a portion is missing. The profile covers about 70,000 clones, with roughly 80% appearing a single time and under 7.5% taken by the ten largest. Sequenced: peripheral blood. These receptor sequences come from a man between 25 and 39 years old with COVID-19, enrolled during active disease.

This clone occurred once. This chain links TRBV4-1 with TRBJ2-7, with 10 bases that match TRBD1. J lost 4 bases, V lost 1 base, and 4 bases had no gene match. From germline, CDR1 is MGHRA and CDR2 YSYEKL. The CDR3 has 15 residues. This chain's CDR3 is CASSQGQGAGYEQYF. CDR3 in DNA: TGCGCCAGCAGCCAAGGACAGGGGGCTGGTTACGAGCAGTACTTC.

The CDR3 protein is CASSQDGGGFGTNEKLFF. Here the CDR3 DNA reads TGCGCCAGCAGCCAAGATGGGGGGGGGTTTGGCACTAATGAAAAACTGTTTTTT. This chain links TRBV4-1 with TRBJ1-4; the D gene is possibly TRBD1 (5 bases). The CDR3 extends over 18 amino acids. The germline V gene encodes CDR1 MGHRA and CDR2 YSYEKL. Trimming took 0 bases from V and 2 from J, leaving 16 bases between them.

This chain links TRBV19 with TRBJ2-5, with TRBD2 matching 8 bases. J lost 9 bases, V lost 6 bases, and 9 bases had no gene match. Germline CDR1 and CDR2: LNHDA and SQIVND (reference sequence). The CDR3 runs 13 residues. Here the CDR3 reads CASRGGDGGAQYF. CDR3 DNA sequence: TGTGCCAGTAGGGGAGGGGACGGGGGGGCCCAGTACTTC.

The rearrangement links TRBV2 to TRBJ2-1; possible D gene TRBD2, 5 bases. In germline, CDR1 is SNHLY, CDR2 FYNNEI. The germline V and J ends were trimmed by 6 bases and 6 bases, with 21 bases remaining between them. The CDR3 covers 16 residues. The CDR3 coding sequence is TGTGCCAGCAGCCCAAGAGGAAGCGGATCTTCCAATGAGCAGTTCTTC. This translates into CASSPRGSGSSNEQFF.

This sequence joins TRBV27 and TRBJ2-1; the match to TRBD2 covers 7 bases. The CDR3 totals 15 residues. Germline CDR1 and CDR2: MNHEY and SMNVEV (reference sequence). The V gene end was trimmed by 7 bases and the J gene end by 0 bases; junction bases not matched to a gene: 6. This chain's CDR3 is CASTSGGSSYNEQFF. CDR3 nucleotides: TGTGCCAGCACCTCGGGGGGATCCTCCTACAATGAGCAGTTCTTC.

The chain links TRBV2 to TRBJ1-1; D is possibly TRBD1 (6 bases). V was cut by 2 bases and J by 2 bases, with 12 bases left in between. In germline, CDR1 is SNHLY, CDR2 FYNNEI. CDR3 length: 15 amino acids. The CDR3 protein is CASSERGGGNTEAFF. The CDR3 DNA is TGTGCCAGCAGTGAAAGGGGGGGAGGCAACACTGAAGCTTTCTTT.

In its sample, this clone was seen many times. V and J are TRBV7-2 and TRBJ1-2, with unresolved D. This CDR3 contains 15 residues. CDR1 is SGHTA and CDR2 is FQGNSA in the germline V gene. V lost 5 bases and J lost 0, with 13 bases in between. The CDR3 DNA sequence: TGTGCCAGCAGCCGGTCCGCGGGAACTAACTATGGCTACACCTTC. Protein: CASSRSAGTNYGYTF.

This chain links TRBV15 with TRBJ1-2; no clear D. The CDR3 consists of 14 residues. Trimming shortened V by 0 bases and J by 7 bases, and 12 bases separated the two germline ends. CDR1 LNHNV and CDR2 YYDKDF come from the germline V gene (reference sequence). The CDR3 spells CATSRDRGSGGYTF. CDR3 DNA: TGTGCCACCAGCAGAGATCGAGGGAGTGGTGGCTACACCTTC.

J is TRBJ1-5 and V is TRBV28; 7 bases are shared with TRBD1. Trimming removed 6 bases from V and 4 bases from J; junction bases left unmatched: 6. Germline values: CDR1 MDHEN, CDR2 SYDVKM. The CDR3 spans 14 residues. CDR3 sequence reads: CASRQGGKNQPQHF. For the CDR3, the DNA is TGTGCCAGCAGGCAGGGGGGAAAAAATCAGCCCCAGCATTTT.

This clone was seen a few times. The rearrangement links TRBV5-6 to TRBJ1-2, with 9 bases fitting TRBD1. Germline lookup yields CDR1 SGHDT and CDR2 YYEEEE. After removal of 4 bases from V and 4 bases from J, the junction contained 14 bases not matched to a gene. The CDR3 is 17 residues long. The CDR3, as DNA: TGTGCCAGCAGCCTTTCACAGGGGGCGCGCGGAAGCTATGGCTACACCTTC. Protein sequence: CASSLSQGARGSYGYTF.

This clone was seen once. The rearrangement joins TRBV14 to TRBJ2-3; D perhaps matches TRBD1 (5 bases). V was trimmed by 5 bases and J by 8 bases, leaving 14 bases between them. Germline V gene data show CDR1 as SGHDN and CDR2 as FVKESK. The CDR3 consists of 13 residues. CDR3 DNA sequence: TGTGCCAGCAGCTTAGGGGCGCAAGGTACGCAGTATTTT. Translated, it gives CASSLGAQGTQYF.

The V and J genes are TRBV5-4 and TRBJ1-2; the D gene is possibly TRBD1 (6 bases). The CDR3 totals 14 residues. The V and J ends lost 6 bases and 5 bases respectively, with 17 bases between them. Germline V gene sequence: CDR1 SGHNT, CDR2 YYREEE (reference sequence). CDR3 coding DNA: TGTGCCAGCAAACCTTCCGGGGGGCTTTATGGCTACACCTTC. It codes for CASKPSGGLYGYTF.

This clone was recorded once. This rearrangement joins TRBV18 to TRBJ2-1, with D tentatively TRBD1 (6 bases). CDR3 length equals 17 residues. The V end was cut by 3 bases, the J end by 4 bases, with 19 bases between. Looked up from germline, CDR1 is KGHSH and CDR2 is LQKENI. CDR3 loop: CASSPPYGQPGYNEQFF. In DNA form, the CDR3 reads TGTGCCAGCTCACCTCCCTATGGACAGCCCGGGTACAATGAGCAGTTCTTC.

The J gene is TRBJ2-3, the V gene TRBV7-2; 8 positions match TRBD1. Per the germline V gene, CDR1 is SGHTA and CDR2 is FQGNSA. V shed 5 bases, J shed 4 bases, and the junction held 5 bases outside the gene matches. The CDR3 contains 14 residues. CDR3 residues: CASSTRGRSDTQYF. The CDR3 DNA is TGTGCCAGCAGCACCAGGGGGCGGTCAGATACGCAGTATTTT.

This clone showed up just once. CDR3 protein: CASRSTGHGYTF. In DNA, the CDR3 is TGTGCAAGTCGCTCCACGGGTCACGGCTACACCTTC. This chain links TRBV12-2 with TRBJ1-2. TRBV12-2 is given as a pseudogene. This CDR3 comprises 12 residues.

The V gene is TRBV9, the J gene TRBJ2-7; D gene ambiguous. This CDR3 is 11 amino acids long. Germline CDR1 and CDR2: SGDLS and YYNGEE. V shed 2 bases and J shed 3 bases, with 3 bases lying between them. CDR3 nucleotide sequence: TGTGCCAGCAGCGTCGGCTACGAGCAGTACTTC. Protein: CASSVGYEQYF.

The chain links TRBV10-2 to TRBJ2-7; possibly TRBD1 for D (6 bases). The CDR3 runs to 15 residues. CDR1 and CDR2 (germline): WSHSY, SAAADI. With 0 bases removed from V and 1 base from J, the gap between germline ends came to 10 bases. The CDR3 bases are TGCGCCAGCAGTGAGTCGGTTAGGGGGTCCTACGAGCAGTACTTC. Translated, it gives CASSESVRGSYEQYF.

V usage is TRBV10-3 and J usage is TRBJ2-7, with D uncertain. V lost 7 bases and J 2 bases, leaving 15 bases between the germline ends. Germline loops: CDR1 ENHRY, CDR2 SYGVKD. The CDR3 spans 14 residues. The CDR3 reads CAITSTATPYEQYF. The CDR3 region has the DNA TGTGCCATCACTTCGACTGCTACACCCTACGAGCAGTACTTC.

The V gene is TRBV19, the J gene TRBJ2-1, with 8 bases matching TRBD1. The CDR3 sequence is 15 residues long. Germline V gene sequence: CDR1 LNHDA, CDR2 SQIVND (reference sequence). The ends lost 1 base at V and 8 bases at J; junction bases unmatched: 7. CDR3 DNA sequence: TGTGCCAGTAGTATAGGAGGACAGGGAGCTTATGAGCAGTTCTTC. Translating gives CASSIGGQGAYEQFF.

The rearrangement joins TRBV28 to TRBJ1-3; TRBD1 agrees at 9 bases. This CDR3 comprises 16 residues. Germline CDR1 is MDHEN and CDR2 is SYDVKM. V was pared by 8 bases and J by 0 bases, with 8 bases of the junction left unmatched. The chain's CDR3 is CASQRTGEFSGNTIYF. CDR3 DNA sequence: TGTGCCAGCCAACGGACAGGGGAATTCTCTGGAAACACCATATATTTT.

This rearrangement joins TRBV11-3 to TRBJ2-3, with TRBD1 identical over 10 bases. CDR1 is SGHNT, CDR2 YENEEA, per germline. The CDR3 runs 15 residues. With V trimmed by 3 bases and J by 4 bases, 4 bases remained unmatched. The CDR3 loop is CASSLGQGSSDTQYF. CDR3 in DNA: TGTGCCAGCAGCTTGGGACAGGGGAGTTCAGATACGCAGTATTTT.

The rearrangement uses TRBV28 and TRBJ2-5, with 8 bases identical to TRBD1. The J segment lost 2 bases and the V segment lost 5 bases, leaving 7 bases of the junction unmatched. CDR1 is MDHEN, CDR2 SYDVKM, per germline. The CDR3 is made up of 15 amino acids. This CDR3 is CASSTRTGNQETQYF. CDR3 nucleotide sequence: TGTGCCAGCAGTACCCGGACAGGGAATCAAGAGACCCAGTACTTC.

The gene calls are TRBV29-1 and TRBJ2-7; 7 nucleotides agree with TRBD1. Germline-derived CDR1 and CDR2 are SQVTM and ANQGSEA. The CDR3 covers 13 residues. V dropped 5 bases and J dropped 2; count of bases not matched to a gene: 6. CDR3 coding DNA: TGCAGCGTTAGCGGACAGGCCCCCTACGAGCAGTACTTC. Translation gives CSVSGQAPYEQYF.

The genes are TRBV9 and TRBJ2-3, with TRBD2 matching over 12 bases. Germline V gene sequence: CDR1 SGDLS, CDR2 YYNGEE. The trim removed 5 bases at V and 6 bases at J, leaving 4 bases unmatched. This CDR3 contains 14 residues. The chain's CDR3 is CASSSTSGSDTQYF. The DNA of the CDR3 is TGTGCCAGCAGTTCGACTAGCGGGAGTGATACGCAGTATTTT. The whole variable domain, filled in from reference TRBV9 and TRBJ2-3, reads DSGVTQTPKHLITATGQRVTLRCSPRSGDLSVYWYQQSLDQGLQFLIQYYNGEERAKGNILERFSAQQFPDLHSELNLSSLELGDSALYFCASSSTSGSDTQYFGPGTRLTVL.